This TCR beta chain was captured by sequencing in a study of response to subunit inactivated influenza vaccine. With regard to this clonotype: Its specificity is not known.

Germline values: CDR1 MNHEY, CDR2 SMNVEV (reference sequence). There are 14 residues in the CDR3. With 4 bases removed from V and 0 bases from J, the gap between germline ends came to 10 bases. Using its own MiXCR run on the RT-PCR reads, TCRdb lists one record per CDR3 protein. The sample yields hundreds of thousands of distinct CDR3 sequences, 12% to 15% seen once. Study results and caveats: Authors suggested few new T cells are recruited by each seasonal influenza vaccination.

The starting material was PBMCs from blood, obtained 14 to 15 days before vaccination. The origin of this receptor is a middle-aged man who received an inactivated influenza vaccine. This chain uses TRBV27 with TRBJ2-7; D unclear. As DNA, the CDR3 is TGTGCCAGCAGTTCCCCGAAATCCTCCTACGAGCAGTACTTC. Encoded protein: CASSSPKSSYEQYF.